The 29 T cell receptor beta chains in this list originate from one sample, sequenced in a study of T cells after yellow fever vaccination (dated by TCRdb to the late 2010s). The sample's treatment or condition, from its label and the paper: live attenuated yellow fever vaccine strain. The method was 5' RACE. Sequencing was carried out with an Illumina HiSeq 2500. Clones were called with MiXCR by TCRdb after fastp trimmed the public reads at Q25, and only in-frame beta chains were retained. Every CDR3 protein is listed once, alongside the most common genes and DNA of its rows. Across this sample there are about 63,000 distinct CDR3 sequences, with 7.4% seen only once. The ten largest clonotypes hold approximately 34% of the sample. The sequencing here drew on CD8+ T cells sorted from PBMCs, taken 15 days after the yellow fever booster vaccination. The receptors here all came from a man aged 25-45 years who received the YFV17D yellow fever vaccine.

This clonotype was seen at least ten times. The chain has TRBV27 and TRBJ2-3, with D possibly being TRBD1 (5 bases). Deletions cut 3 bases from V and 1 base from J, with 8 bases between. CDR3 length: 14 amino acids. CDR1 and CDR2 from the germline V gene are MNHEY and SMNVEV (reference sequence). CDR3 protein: CASSFLGGTDTQYF. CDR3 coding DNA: TGTGCCAGCAGTTTCTTAGGGGGCACAGATACGCAGTATTTT.

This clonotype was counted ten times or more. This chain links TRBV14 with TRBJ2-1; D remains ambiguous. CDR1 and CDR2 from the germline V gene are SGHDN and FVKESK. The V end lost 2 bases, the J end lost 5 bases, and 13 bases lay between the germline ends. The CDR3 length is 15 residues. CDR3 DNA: TGTGCCAGCAGCCAAAAAAGGGCAACCGACAATGAGCAGTTCTTC. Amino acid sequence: CASSQKRATDNEQFF.

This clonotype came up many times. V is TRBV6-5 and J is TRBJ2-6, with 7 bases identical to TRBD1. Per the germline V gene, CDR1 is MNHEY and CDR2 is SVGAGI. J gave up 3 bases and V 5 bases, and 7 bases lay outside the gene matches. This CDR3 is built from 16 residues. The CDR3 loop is CASSLQGPYGANVLTF. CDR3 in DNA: TGTGCCAGCAGTCTACAGGGGCCGTATGGGGCCAACGTCCTGACTTTC.

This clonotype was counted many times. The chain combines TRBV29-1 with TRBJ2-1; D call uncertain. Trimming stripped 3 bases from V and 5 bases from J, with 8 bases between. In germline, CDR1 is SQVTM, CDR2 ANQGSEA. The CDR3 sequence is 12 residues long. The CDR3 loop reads CSVDKPDNEQFF. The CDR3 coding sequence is TGCAGCGTTGATAAGCCGGACAATGAGCAGTTCTTC.

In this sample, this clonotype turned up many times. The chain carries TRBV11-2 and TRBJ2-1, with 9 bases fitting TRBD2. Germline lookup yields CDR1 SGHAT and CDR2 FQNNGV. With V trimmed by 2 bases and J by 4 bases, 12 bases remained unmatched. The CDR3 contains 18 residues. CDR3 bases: TGTGCCAGCAGCTTACACTGGACCGGGACTAGCAGATACAATGAGCAGTTCTTC. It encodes CASSLHWTGTSRYNEQFF.

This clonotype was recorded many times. The CDR3 bases are TGCAGCGTTGAAGATGGGCTTACAGAGAGCTCCTACAATGAGCAGTTCTTC. Translating gives CSVEDGLTESSYNEQFF. This chain connects TRBV29-1 to TRBJ2-1; D is undetermined. Per germline, CDR1 SQVTM and CDR2 ANQGSEA. V was clipped by 0 bases and J by 0 bases, with 15 bases between them. CDR3 size: 17 residues.

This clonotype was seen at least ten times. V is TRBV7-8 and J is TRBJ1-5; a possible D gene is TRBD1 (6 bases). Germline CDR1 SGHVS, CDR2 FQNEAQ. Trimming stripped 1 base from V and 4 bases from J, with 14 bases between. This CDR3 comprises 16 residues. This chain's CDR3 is CASSLVRGTPNQPQHF. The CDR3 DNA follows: TGTGCCAGCAGCTTAGTTAGGGGGACACCTAATCAGCCCCAGCATTTT.

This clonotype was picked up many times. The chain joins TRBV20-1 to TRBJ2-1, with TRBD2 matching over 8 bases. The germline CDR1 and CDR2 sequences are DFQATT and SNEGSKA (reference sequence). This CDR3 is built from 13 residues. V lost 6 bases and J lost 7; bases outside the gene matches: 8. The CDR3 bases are TGCAGTGCGGGGGCGGGAGGACTGAATGAGCAGTTCTTC. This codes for CSAGAGGLNEQFF.

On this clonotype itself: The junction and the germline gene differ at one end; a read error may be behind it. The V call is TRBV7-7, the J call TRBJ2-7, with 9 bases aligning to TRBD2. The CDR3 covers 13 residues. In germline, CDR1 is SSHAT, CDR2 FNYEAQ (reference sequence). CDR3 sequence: CASSGGPSYEQYF. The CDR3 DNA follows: TGTGCTAGCAGCGGGGGGCCCTCCTACGAGCAGTACTTC.

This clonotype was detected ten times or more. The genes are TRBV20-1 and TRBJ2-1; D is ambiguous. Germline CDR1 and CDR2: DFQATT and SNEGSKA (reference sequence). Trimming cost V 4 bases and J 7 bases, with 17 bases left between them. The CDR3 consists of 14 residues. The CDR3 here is CSAIPATLGNEQFF. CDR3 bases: TGCAGTGCTATCCCAGCGACACTGGGGAATGAGCAGTTCTTC.

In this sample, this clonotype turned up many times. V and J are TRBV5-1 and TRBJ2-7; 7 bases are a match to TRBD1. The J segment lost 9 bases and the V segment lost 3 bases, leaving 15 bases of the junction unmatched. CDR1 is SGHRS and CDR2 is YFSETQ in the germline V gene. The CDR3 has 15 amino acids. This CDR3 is CASSYEGAQVGGQYF. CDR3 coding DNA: TGCGCCAGCAGCTATGAGGGGGCGCAAGTCGGAGGGCAGTACTTC.

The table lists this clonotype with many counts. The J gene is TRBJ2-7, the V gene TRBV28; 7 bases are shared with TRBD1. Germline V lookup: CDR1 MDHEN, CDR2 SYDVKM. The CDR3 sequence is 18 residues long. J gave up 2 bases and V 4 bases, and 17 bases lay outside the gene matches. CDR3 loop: CASSSTTSRDSLPYEQYF. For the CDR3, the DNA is TGTGCCAGCAGTTCCACGACCTCCCGGGACAGCTTGCCCTACGAGCAGTACTTC.

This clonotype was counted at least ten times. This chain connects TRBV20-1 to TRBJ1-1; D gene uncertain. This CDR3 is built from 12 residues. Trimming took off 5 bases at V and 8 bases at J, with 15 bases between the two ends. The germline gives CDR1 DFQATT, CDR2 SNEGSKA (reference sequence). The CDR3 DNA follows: TGCAGTGCTCCTCCCCCGGGCGAGGAAGCTTTCTTT. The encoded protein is CSAPPPGEEAFF.

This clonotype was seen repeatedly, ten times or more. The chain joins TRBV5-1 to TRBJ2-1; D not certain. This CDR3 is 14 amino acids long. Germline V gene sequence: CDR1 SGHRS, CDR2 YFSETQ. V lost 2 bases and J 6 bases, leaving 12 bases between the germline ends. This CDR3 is CASSFVGVGNEQFF. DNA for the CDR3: TGCGCCAGCAGCTTCGTTGGGGTTGGCAATGAGCAGTTCTTC.

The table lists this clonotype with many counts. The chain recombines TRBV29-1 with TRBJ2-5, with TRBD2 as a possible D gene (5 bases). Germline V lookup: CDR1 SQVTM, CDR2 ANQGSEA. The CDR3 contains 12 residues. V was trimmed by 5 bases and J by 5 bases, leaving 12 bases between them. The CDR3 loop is CSVSGSGETQYF. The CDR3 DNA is TGCAGCGTTAGTGGGTCGGGGGAGACCCAGTACTTC. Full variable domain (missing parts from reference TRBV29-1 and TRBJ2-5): SAVISQKPSRDICQRGTSLTIQCQVDSQVTMMFWYRQQPGQSLTLIATANQGSEATYESGFVIDKFPISRPNLTFSTLTVSNMSPEDSSIYLCSVSGSGETQYFGPGTRLLVL.

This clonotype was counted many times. The CDR3 here is CASSSTSGRVEQYF. In DNA form, the CDR3 reads TGTGCCAGCAGTTCGACTAGCGGGAGAGTTGAGCAGTACTTC. V and J are TRBV2 and TRBJ2-7; 12 bases agree with TRBD2. Losses at the gene ends were 5 bases for V and 7 bases for J; bases not matched to a gene: 6. The CDR3 is 14 residues long. The germline V gene has CDR1 SNHLY and CDR2 FYNNEI. Using reference TRBV2 and TRBJ2-7 for the parts outside the CDR3, the full variable domain is EPEVTQTPSHQVTQMGQEVILRCVPISNHLYFYWYRQILGQKVEFLVSFYNNEISEKSEIFDDQFSVERPDGSNFTLKIRSTKLEDSAMYFCASSSTSGRVEQYFGPGTRLTVT.

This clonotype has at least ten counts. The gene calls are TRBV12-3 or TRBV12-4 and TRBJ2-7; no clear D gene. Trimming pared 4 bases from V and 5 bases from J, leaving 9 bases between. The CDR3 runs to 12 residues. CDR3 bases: TGTGCCAGCAGTTCAACTATCCACGAGCAGTACTTC. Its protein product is CASSSTIHEQYF.

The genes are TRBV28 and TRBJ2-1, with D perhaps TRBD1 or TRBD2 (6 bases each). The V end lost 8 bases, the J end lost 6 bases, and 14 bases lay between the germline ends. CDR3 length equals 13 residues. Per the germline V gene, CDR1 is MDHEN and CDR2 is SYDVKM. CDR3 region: CASEGGAGNEQFF. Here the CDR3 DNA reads TGTGCCAGCGAGGGGGGAGCGGGCAATGAGCAGTTCTTC.

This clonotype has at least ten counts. The CDR3 region has the DNA TGTGCCAGTAGCTCGGAAGCTGCGGGGGGGGATGAGCAGTTCTTC. It translates to CASSSEAAGGDEQFF. This sequence joins TRBV19 and TRBJ2-1, with 9 bases identical to TRBD2. This CDR3 has 15 residues. Germline V CDR1 and CDR2: LNHDA, SQIVND (reference sequence). With V trimmed by 6 bases and J by 8 bases, 11 bases remained unmatched. Full variable domain (outside the CDR3, taken from reference TRBV19 and TRBJ2-1): DGGITQSPKYLFRKEGQNVTLSCEQNLNHDAMYWYRQDPGQGLRLIYYSQIVNDFQKGDIAEGYSVSREKKESFPLTVTSAQKNPTAFYLCASSSEAAGGDEQFFGPGTRLTVL.

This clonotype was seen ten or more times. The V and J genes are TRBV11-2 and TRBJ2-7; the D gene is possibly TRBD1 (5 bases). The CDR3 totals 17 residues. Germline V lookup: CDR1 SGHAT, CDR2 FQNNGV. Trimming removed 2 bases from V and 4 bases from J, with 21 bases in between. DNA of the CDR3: TGTGCCAGCAGCTTACGGACCGTATACACAAGGGGTTACGAGCAGTACTTC. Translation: CASSLRTVYTRGYEQYF.

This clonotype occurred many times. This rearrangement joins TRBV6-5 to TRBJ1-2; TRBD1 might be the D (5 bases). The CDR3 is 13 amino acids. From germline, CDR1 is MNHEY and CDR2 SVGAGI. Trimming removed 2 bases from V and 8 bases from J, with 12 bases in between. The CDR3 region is CASSYPGQGGYTF. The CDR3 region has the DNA TGTGCCAGCAGTTACCCGGGGCAAGGGGGCTACACCTTC.

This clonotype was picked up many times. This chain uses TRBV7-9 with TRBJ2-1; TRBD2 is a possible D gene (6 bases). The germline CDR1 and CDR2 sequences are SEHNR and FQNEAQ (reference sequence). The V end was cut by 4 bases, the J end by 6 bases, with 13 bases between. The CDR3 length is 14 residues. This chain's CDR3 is CASSWPGVTNEQFF. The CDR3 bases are TGTGCCAGCAGCTGGCCGGGGGTTACCAATGAGCAGTTCTTC.

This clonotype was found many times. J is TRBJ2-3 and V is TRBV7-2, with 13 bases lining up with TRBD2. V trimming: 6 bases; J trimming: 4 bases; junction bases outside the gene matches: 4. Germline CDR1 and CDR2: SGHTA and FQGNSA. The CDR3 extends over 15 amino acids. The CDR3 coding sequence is TGTGCCAGCAGGAGGACTAGCGGGAGTTCAGATACGCAGTATTTT. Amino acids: CASRRTSGSSDTQYF.

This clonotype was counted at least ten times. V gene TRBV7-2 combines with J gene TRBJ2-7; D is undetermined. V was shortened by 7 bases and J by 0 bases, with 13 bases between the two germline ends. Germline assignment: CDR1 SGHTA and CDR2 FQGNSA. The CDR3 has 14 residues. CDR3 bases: TGTGCCAGCAACCCCGACTTAAGCTCCTACGAGCAGTACTTC. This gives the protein CASNPDLSSYEQYF.

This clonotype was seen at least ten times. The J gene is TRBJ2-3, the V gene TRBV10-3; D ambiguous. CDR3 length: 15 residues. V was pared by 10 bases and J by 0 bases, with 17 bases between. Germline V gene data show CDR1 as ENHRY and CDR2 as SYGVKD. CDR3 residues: CATTNVAESTDTQYF. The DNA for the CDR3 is TGTGCCACCACAAATGTGGCGGAAAGCACAGATACGCAGTATTTT.

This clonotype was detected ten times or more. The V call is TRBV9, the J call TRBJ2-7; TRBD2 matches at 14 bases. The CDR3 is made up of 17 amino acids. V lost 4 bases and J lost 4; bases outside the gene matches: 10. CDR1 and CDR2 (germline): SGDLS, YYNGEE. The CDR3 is CASSYGTSGSGSYEQYF. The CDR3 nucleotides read TGTGCCAGCAGCTACGGGACTAGCGGGAGCGGTAGTTACGAGCAGTACTTC.

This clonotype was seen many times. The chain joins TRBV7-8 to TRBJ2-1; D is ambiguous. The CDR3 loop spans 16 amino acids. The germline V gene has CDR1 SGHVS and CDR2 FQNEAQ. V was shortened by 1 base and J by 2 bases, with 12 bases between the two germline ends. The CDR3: CASSLGPEDAYNEQFF. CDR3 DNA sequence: TGTGCCAGCAGCTTAGGACCCGAGGATGCCTACAATGAGCAGTTCTTC.

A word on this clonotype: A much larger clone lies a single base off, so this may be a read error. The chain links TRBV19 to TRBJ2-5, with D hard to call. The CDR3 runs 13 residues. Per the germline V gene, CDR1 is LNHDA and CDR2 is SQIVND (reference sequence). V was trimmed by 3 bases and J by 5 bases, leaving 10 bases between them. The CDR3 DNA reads TGTGCCAGTAGTATTCTAGGAGACGAGACCCAGTACTTC. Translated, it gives CASSILGDETQYF. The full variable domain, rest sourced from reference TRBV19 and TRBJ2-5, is DGGITQSPKYLFRKEGQNVTLSCEQNLNHDAMYWYRQDPGQGLRLIYYSQIVNDFQKGDIAEGYSVSREKKESFPLTVTSAQKNPTAFYLCASSILGDETQYFGPGTRLLVL.

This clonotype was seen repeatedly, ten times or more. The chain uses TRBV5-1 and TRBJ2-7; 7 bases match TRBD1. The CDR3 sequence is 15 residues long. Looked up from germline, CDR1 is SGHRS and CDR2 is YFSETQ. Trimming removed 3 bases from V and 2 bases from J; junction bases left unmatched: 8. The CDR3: CASSSETGWAYEQYF. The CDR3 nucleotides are TGCGCCAGCAGCTCGGAGACAGGGTGGGCCTACGAGCAGTACTTC.